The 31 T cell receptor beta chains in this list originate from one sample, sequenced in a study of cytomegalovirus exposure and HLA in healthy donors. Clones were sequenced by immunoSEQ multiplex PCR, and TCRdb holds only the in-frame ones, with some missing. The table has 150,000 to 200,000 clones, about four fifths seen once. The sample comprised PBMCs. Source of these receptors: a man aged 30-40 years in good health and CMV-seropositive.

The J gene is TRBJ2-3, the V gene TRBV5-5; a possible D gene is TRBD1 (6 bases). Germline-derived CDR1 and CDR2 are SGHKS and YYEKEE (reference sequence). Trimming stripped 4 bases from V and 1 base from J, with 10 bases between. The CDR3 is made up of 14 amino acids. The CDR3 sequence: CASSTGQRTDTQYF. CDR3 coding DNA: TGTGCCAGCAGCACCGGACAGCGCACAGATACGCAGTATTTT.

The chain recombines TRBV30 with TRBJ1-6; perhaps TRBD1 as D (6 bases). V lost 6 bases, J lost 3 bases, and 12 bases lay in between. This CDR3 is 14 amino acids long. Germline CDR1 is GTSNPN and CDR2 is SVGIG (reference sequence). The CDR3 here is CACAQGNYNSPLHF. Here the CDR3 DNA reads TGTGCCTGCGCCCAGGGGAACTATAATTCACCCCTCCACTTT. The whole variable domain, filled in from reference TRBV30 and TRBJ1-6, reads SQTIHQWPATLVQPVGSPLSLECTVEGTSNPNLYWYRQAAGRGLQLLFYSVGIGQISSEVPQNLSASRPQDRQFILSSKKLLLSDSGFYLCACAQGNYNSPLHFGNGTRLTVT.

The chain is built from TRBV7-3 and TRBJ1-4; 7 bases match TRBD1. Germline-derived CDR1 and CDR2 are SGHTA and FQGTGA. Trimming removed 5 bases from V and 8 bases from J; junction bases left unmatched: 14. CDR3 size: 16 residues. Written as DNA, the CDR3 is TGTGCCAGCAGCCCCCGACCGACAGGGTGTAGCGAAAAACTGTTTTTT. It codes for CASSPRPTGCSEKLFF.

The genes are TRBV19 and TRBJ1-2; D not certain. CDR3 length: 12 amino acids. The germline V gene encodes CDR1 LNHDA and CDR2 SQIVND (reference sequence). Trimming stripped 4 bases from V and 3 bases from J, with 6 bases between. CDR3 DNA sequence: TGTGCCAGTAGTAGCGGCGACTATGGCTACACCTTC. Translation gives CASSSGDYGYTF.

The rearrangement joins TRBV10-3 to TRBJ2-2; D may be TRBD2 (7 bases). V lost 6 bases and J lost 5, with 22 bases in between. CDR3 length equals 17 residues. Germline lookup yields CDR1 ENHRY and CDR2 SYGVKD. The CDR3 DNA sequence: TGTGCCATCAGCCCGGGGGGCCAGGGTGAAGTAACCGGGGAGCTGTTTTTT. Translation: CAISPGGQGEVTGELFF.

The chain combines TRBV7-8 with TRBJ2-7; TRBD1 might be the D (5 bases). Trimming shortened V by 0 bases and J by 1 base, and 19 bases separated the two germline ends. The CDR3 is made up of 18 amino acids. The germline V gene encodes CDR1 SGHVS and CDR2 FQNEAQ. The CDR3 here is CASSLAMIVRQSSYEQYF. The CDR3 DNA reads TGTGCCAGCAGCTTAGCCATGATTGTGAGACAGTCATCCTACGAGCAGTACTTC.

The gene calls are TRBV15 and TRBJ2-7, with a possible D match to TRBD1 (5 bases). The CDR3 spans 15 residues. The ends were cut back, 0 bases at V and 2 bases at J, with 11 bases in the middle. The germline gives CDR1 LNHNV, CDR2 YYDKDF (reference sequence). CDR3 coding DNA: TGTGCCACCAGCAGAGATCGCACAGGAACCTACGAGCAGTACTTC. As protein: CATSRDRTGTYEQYF.

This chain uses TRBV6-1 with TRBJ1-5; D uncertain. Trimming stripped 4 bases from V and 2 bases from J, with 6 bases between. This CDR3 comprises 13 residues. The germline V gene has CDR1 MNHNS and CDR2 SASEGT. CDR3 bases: TGTGCCAGCAGTGCCCGGGGCAATCAGCCCCAGCATTTT. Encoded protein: CASSARGNQPQHF.

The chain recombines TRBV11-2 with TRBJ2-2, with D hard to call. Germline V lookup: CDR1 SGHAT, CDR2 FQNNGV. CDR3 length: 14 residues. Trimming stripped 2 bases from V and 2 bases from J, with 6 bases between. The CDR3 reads CASSLNRNTGELFF. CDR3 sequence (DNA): TGTGCCAGCAGCTTAAACAGAAACACCGGGGAGCTGTTTTTT.

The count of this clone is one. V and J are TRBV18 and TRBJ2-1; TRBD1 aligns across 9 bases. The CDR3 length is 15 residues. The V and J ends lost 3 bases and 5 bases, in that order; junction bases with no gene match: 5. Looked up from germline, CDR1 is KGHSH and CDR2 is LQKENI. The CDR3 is CASSPEQGADNEQFF. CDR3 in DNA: TGTGCCAGCTCACCGGAACAGGGGGCCGACAATGAGCAGTTCTTC.

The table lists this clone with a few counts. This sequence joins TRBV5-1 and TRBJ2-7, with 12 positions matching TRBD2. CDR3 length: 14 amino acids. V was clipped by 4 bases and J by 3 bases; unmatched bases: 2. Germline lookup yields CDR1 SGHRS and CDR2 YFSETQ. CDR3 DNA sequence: TGCGCCAGCAGCCAGGGACTAGCGGGCTACGAGCAGTACTTC. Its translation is CASSQGLAGYEQYF.

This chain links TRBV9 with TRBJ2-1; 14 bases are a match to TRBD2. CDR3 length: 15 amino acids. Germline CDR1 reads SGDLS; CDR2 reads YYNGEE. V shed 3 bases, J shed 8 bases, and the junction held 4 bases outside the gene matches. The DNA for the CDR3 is TGTGCCAGCAGCGGGACTAGCGGGAGGAGGGATGAGCAGTTCTTC. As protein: CASSGTSGRRDEQFF.

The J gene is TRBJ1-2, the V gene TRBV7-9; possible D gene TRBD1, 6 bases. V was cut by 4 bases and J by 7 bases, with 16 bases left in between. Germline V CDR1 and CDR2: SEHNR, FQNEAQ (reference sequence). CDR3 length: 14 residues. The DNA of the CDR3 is TGTGCCAGCAGCTCCACGGGGGGCCTGTTTGGCTACACCTTC. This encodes CASSSTGGLFGYTF.

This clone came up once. CDR3: CASSPQFASTDTQYF. As DNA, the CDR3 is TGTGCCAGCAGCCCCCAGTTTGCTAGCACAGATACGCAGTATTTT. This chain connects TRBV4-2 to TRBJ2-3; D gene ambiguous. Germline V gives CDR1 LGHNA, CDR2 YNFKEQ. V lost 4 bases, J lost 0 bases, and 11 bases lay in between. This CDR3 spans 15 amino acids.

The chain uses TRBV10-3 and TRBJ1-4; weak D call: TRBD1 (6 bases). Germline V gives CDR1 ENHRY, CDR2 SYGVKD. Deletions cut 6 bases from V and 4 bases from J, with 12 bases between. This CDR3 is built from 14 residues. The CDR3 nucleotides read TGTGCCATCAGCTTGGACAGAGATAATGAAAAACTGTTTTTT. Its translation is CAISLDRDNEKLFF.

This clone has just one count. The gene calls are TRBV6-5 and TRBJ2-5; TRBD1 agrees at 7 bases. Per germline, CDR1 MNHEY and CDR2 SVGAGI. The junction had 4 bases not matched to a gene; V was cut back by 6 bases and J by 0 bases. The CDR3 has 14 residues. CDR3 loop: CASSLTGNQETQYF. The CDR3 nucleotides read TGTGCCAGCAGCCTGACAGGGAACCAAGAGACCCAGTACTTC.

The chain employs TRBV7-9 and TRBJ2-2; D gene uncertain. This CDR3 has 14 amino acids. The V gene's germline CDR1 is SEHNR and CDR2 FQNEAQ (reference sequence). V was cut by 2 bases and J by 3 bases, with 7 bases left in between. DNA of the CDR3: TGTGCCAGCAGCTTAATCGACTACACCGGGGAGCTGTTTTTT. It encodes CASSLIDYTGELFF.

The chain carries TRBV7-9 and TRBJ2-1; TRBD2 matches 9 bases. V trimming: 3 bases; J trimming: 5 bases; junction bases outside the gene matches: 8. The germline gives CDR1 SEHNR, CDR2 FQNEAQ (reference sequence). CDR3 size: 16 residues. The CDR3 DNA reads TGTGCCAGCAGCTTTAGGCAACTAGCGGGCCACAATGAGCAGTTCTTC. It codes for CASSFRQLAGHNEQFF.

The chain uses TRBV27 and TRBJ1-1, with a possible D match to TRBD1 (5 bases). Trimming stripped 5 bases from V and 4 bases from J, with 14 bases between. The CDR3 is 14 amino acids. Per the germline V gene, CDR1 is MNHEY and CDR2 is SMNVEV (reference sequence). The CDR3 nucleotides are TGTGCCAGCAGTCAACCCGGGGGTGTCACTGAAGCTTTCTTT. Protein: CASSQPGGVTEAFF.

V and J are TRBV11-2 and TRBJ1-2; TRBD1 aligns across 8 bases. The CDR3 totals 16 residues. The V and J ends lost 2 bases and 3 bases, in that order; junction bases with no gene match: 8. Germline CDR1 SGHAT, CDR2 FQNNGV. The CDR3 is CASSLWPRGRDYGYTF. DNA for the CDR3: TGTGCCAGCAGCTTATGGCCCAGGGGGCGCGACTATGGCTACACCTTC.

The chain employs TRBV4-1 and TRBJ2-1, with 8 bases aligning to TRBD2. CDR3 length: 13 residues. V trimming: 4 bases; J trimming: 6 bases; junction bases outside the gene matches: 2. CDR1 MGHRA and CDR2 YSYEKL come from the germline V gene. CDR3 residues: CASSLGLANEQFF. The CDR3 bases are TGCGCCAGCAGCCTCGGACTAGCCAATGAGCAGTTCTTC.

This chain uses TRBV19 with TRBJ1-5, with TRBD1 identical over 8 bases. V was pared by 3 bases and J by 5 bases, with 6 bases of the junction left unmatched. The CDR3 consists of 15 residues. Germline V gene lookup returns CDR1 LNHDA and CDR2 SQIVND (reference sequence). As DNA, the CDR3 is TGTGCCAGTAGTATTGTTGTGACAGGGGATCAGCCCCAGCATTTT. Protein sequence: CASSIVVTGDQPQHF.

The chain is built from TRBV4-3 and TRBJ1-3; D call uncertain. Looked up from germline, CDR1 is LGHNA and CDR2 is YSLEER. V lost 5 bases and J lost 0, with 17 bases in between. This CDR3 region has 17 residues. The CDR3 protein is CASSYTSGPTSGNTIYF. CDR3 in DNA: TGCGCCAGCAGCTATACAAGCGGCCCTACCTCTGGAAACACCATATATTTT.

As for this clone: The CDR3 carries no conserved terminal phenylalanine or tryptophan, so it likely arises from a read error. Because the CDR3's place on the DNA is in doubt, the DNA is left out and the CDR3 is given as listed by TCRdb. The CDR3 protein is CASSLPGG. The J gene is TRBJ2-7, the V gene TRBV12-1; the D segment call TRBD1 is taken from the table without a DNA check. TRBV12-1 is recorded as a pseudogene. The CDR3 is 8 amino acids in total, end residues counted.

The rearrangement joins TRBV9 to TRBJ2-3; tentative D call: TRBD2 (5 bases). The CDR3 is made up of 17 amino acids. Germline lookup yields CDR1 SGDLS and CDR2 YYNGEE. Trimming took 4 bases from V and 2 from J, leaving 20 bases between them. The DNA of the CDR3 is TGTGCCAGCAGCTTTCCAGCTAGCACTTCCTCCACAGATACGCAGTATTTT. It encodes CASSFPASTSSTDTQYF.

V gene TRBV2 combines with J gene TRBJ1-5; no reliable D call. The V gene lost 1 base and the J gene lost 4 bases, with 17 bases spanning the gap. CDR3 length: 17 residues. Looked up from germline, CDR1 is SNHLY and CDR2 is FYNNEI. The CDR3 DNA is TGTGCCAGCAGTGAAGTGATCTGGGATCGGGGAAATCAGCCCCAGCATTTT. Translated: CASSEVIWDRGNQPQHF.

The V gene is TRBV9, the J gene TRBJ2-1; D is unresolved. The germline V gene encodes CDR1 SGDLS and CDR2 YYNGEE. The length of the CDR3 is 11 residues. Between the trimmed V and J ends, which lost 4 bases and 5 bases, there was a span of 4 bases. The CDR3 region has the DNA TGTGCCAGCAGCCTCCACAATGAGCAGTTCTTC. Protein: CASSLHNEQFF.

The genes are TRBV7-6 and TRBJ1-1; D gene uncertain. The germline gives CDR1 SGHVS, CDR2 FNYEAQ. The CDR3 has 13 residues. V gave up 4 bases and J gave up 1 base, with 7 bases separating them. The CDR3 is CASSSDSNTEAFF. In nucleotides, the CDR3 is TGTGCCAGCAGCTCGGACTCGAACACTGAAGCTTTCTTT.

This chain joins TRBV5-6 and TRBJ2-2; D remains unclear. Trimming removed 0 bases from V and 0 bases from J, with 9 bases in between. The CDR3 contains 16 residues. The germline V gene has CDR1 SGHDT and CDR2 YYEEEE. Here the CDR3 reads CASSLAAHTNTGELFF. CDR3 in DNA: TGTGCCAGCAGCTTGGCCGCGCATACGAACACCGGGGAGCTGTTTTTT.

The CDR3 loop is CASSLPLAGGLSGANVLTF. CDR3 nucleotide sequence: TGTGCCAGCAGCTTACCCCTAGCGGGAGGCCTCTCTGGGGCCAACGTCCTGACTTTC. The V call is TRBV7-3, the J call TRBJ2-6, with 11 bases aligning to TRBD2. Germline trimming cut 2 bases from V and 0 bases from J; bases unmatched to any gene: 6. Germline CDR1 and CDR2: SGHTA and FQGTGA. CDR3 size: 19 residues.

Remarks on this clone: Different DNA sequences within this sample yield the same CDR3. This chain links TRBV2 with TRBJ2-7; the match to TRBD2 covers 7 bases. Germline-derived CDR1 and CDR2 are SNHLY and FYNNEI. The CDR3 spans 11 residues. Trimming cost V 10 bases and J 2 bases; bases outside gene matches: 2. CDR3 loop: CATGTTYEQYF. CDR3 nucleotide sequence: TGTGCCACCGGGACTACCTACGAGCAGTACTTC.